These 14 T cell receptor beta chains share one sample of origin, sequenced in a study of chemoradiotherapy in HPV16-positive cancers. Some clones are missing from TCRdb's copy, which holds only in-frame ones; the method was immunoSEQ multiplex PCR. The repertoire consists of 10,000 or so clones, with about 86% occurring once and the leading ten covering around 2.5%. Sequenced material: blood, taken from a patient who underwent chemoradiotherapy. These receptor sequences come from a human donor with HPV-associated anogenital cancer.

The CDR3 here is CATPDPGTENTGELFF. The CDR3 coding sequence is TGTGCCACCCCGGACCCCGGGACGGAGAACACCGGGGAGCTGTTTTTT. The chain joins TRBV7-9 to TRBJ2-2, with D perhaps being TRBD1 or TRBD2 (5 bases each). The V gene's germline CDR1 is SEHNR and CDR2 FQNEAQ (reference sequence). The V and J ends lost 10 bases and 1 base respectively, with 19 bases between them. The CDR3 has 16 residues.

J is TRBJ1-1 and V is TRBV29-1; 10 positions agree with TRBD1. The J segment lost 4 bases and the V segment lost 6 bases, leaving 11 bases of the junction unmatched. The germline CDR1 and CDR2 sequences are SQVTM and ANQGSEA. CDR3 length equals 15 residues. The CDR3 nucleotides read TGCAGCGTATCCGGGACAGGGGTTCGGAGCACTGAAGCTTTCTTT. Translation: CSVSGTGVRSTEAFF.

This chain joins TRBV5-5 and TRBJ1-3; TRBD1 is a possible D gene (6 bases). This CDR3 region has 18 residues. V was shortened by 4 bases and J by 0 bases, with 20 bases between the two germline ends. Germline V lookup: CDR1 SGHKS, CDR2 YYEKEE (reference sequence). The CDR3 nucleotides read TGTGCCAGCAGCAGGGGAGGGGGGTCGAATCCCTCTGGAAACACCATATATTTT. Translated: CASSRGGGSNPSGNTIYF.

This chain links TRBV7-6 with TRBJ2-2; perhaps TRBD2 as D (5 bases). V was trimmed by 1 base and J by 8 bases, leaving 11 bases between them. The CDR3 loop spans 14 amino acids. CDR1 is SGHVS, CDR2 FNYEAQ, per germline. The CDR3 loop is CASSLGSGSGELFF. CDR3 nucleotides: TGTGCCAGCAGCTTAGGTTCGGGGTCGGGGGAGCTGTTTTTT.

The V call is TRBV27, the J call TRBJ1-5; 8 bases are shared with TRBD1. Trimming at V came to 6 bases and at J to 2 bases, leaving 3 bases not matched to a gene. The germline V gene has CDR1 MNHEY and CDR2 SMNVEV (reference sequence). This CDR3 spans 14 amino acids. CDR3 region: CASSDRGGNQPQHF. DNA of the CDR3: TGTGCCAGCAGCGACAGGGGCGGCAATCAGCCCCAGCATTTT.

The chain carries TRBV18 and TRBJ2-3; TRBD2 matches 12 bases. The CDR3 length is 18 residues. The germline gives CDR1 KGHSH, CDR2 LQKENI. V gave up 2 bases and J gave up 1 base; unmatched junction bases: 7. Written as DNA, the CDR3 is TGTGCCAGCTCACCAAGGCTAGCGGGGGGGCCTGGCACAGATACGCAGTATTTT. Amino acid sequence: CASSPRLAGGPGTDTQYF.

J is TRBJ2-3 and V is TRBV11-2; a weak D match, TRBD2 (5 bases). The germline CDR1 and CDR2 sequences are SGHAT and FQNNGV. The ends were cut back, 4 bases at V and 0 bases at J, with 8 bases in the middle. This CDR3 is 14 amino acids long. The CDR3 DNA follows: TGTGCCAGCAGCTGGGAGCGGAGCACAGATACGCAGTATTTT. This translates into CASSWERSTDTQYF. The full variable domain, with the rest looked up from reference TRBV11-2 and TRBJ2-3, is EAGVAQSPRYKIIEKRQSVAFWCNPISGHATLYWYQQILGQGPKLLIQFQNNGVVDDSQLPKDRFSAERLKGVDSTLKIQPAKLEDSAVYLCASSWERSTDTQYFGPGTRLTVL.

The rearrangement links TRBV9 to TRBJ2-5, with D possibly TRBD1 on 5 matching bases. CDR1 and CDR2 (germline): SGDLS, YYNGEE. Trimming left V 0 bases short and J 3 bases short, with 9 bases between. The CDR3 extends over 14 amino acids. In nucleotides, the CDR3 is TGTGCCAGCAGCGTAGACAGGAGAGAAGAGACCCAGTACTTC. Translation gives CASSVDRREETQYF.

The CDR3 is CASSKGDTNYGYTF. The CDR3 nucleotides are TGTGCCAGCAGTAAGGGGGATACTAACTATGGCTACACCTTC. The chain joins TRBV27 to TRBJ1-2, with D tentatively TRBD1 (6 bases). Germline V gene data show CDR1 as MNHEY and CDR2 as SMNVEV (reference sequence). The V and J ends lost 5 bases and 0 bases respectively, with 10 bases between them. There are 14 residues in the CDR3.

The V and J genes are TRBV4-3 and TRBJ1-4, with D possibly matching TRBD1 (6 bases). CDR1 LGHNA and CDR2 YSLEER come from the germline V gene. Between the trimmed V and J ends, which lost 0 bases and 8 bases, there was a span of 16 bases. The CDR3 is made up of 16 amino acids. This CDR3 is CASSQEGGGEDEKLFF. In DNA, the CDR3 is TGCGCCAGCAGCCAAGAAGGGGGAGGGGAGGACGAAAAACTGTTTTTT.

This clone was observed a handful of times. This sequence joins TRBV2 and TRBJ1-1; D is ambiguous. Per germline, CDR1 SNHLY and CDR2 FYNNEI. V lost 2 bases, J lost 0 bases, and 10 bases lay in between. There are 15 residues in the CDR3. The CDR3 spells CASSERFLLNTEAFF. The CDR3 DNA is TGTGCCAGCAGTGAACGGTTTCTTTTGAACACTGAAGCTTTCTTT.

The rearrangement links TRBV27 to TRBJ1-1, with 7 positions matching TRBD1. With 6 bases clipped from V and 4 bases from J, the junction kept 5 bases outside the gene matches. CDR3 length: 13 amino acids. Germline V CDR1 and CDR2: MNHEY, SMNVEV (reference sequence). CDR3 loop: CASSDRVGTEAFF. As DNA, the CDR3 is TGTGCCAGCAGCGACAGGGTGGGCACTGAAGCTTTCTTT.

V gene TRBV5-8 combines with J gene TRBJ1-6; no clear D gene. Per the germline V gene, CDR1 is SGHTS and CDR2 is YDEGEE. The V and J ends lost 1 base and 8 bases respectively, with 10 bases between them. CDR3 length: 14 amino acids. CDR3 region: CASSLKGSDSPLHF. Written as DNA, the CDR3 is TGTGCCAGCAGCTTGAAAGGGTCGGATTCACCCCTCCACTTT.

CDR3 in amino acids: CATSRASGGADTQYF. Here the CDR3 DNA reads TGTGCCACCAGCAGAGCTAGCGGGGGGGCAGATACGCAGTATTTT. The chain joins TRBV15 to TRBJ2-3, with TRBD2 matching 12 bases. The CDR3 runs 15 residues. The V gene end was trimmed by 1 base and the J gene end by 4 bases; junction bases not matched to a gene: 0. The germline gives CDR1 LNHNV, CDR2 YYDKDF (reference sequence). The complete variable domain, with remaining parts taken from reference TRBV15 and TRBJ2-3, reads DAMVIQNPRYQVTQFGKPVTLSCSQTLNHNVMYWYQQKSSQAPKLLFHYYDKDFNNEADTPDNFQSRRPNTSFCFLDIRSPGLGDTAMYLCATSRASGGADTQYFGPGTRLTVL.